Listed below are T cell receptor beta chains from one sample, sequenced in a study of cytotoxic CD8 clonotypes in ibrutinib-treated CLL. The table came from immunoSEQ multiplex PCR; TCRdb's copy has only in-frame clones and leaves some out. The sample yields about 25,000 clones, about four fifths seen once. Sequences were derived from PBMCs, sampled before ibrutinib treatment. These TCRs come from a human donor with chronic lymphocytic leukemia. Both conserved end residues are part of each CDR3. Fields, in order: J gene, D gene, clone size, V gene, CDR3 protein, CDR3 DNA. A D gene is named only where the DNA matches it firmly. Rows may omit the clone size; those that give it use once, few, many or a size class.

>TRBJ2-1|TRBD2|.|TRBV29-1
CSVVGLAGGRNNEQFF
TGCAGCGTTGTCGGCCTAGCGGGAGGACGTAACAATGAGCAGTTCTTC
>TRBJ2-1|TRBD2|.|TRBV19
CATQVAGMTYNEQFF
TGTGCCACTCAAGTAGCGGGAATGACCTACAATGAGCAGTTCTTC
>TRBJ1-1|TRBD1|few|TRBV10-3
CAISGAGTGNTEAFF
TGTGCCATCAGTGGTGCCGGGACAGGGAACACTGAAGCTTTCTTT
>TRBJ2-2|.|few|TRBV9
CASSVGAGSTGELFF
TGTGCCAGCAGCGTAGGGGCAGGGAGCACCGGGGAGCTGTTTTTT
>TRBJ2-1|.|.|TRBV7-3
CASSLSTGAGGEQFF
TGTGCCAGCAGCTTATCTACCGGGGCCGGAGGTGAGCAGTTCTTC
>TRBJ2-5|TRBD2|.|TRBV4-1
CASSQWEREPEYF
TGCGCCAGCAGCCAGTGGGAGCGGGAGCCGGAGTACTTC
>TRBJ2-7|.|.|TRBV30
CACMTAYEQYF
TGTGCCTGTATGACAGCATACGAGCAGTACTTC
>TRBJ2-3|TRBD2|.|TRBV11-2
CASSSPSGGDTQYF
TGTGCCAGCAGCTCCCCTTCGGGGGGGGATACGCAGTATTTT
>TRBJ1-2|.|.|TRBV7-3
CASSLNPGIGANYGYTF
TGTGCCAGCAGCTTAAATCCGGGAATCGGAGCTAACTATGGCTACACCTTC
>TRBJ1-2|.|.|TRBV7-9
CASSLEAGYTF
TGTGCCAGCAGCTTGGAGGCTGGCTACACCTTC
>TRBJ1-5|.|.|TRBV28
CASSLGGLSNQPQHF
TGTGCCAGCAGTTTGGGTGGGCTAAGCAATCAGCCCCAGCATTTT
>TRBJ2-3|.|.|TRBV6-5
CASSSPGSSTDTQYF
TGTGCCAGCAGTTCTCCCGGGAGTTCCACAGATACGCAGTATTTT
>TRBJ2-7|TRBD2|.|TRBV7-9
CASSSLTSGRINEQYF
TGTGCCAGCAGCTCGCTGACTAGCGGGAGGATAAACGAGCAGTACTTC
>TRBJ1-3|.|few|TRBV10-3
CAISALAIGGNTIYF
TGTGCCATCAGTGCCCTAGCGATTGGTGGTAACACCATATATTTT
>TRBJ2-3|.|.|TRBV5-1
CASSLDGSKSDTQYF
TGCGCCAGCAGCTTGGACGGGAGCAAATCAGATACGCAGTATTTT
>TRBJ2-2|.|.|TRBV4-2
CASSSTPNPNTGELFF
TGTGCCAGCAGCTCAACACCGAATCCGAACACCGGGGAGCTGTTTTTT
>TRBJ2-7|.|few|TRBV11-3
CASSPQGREFEQYF
TGTGCCAGCAGCCCACAGGGCCGAGAATTCGAGCAGTACTTC
>TRBJ1-5|.|few|TRBV19
CASTSWADSNQPQHF
TGTGCCAGTACCTCGTGGGCCGATAGCAATCAGCCCCAGCATTTT
>TRBJ2-1|TRBD2|few|TRBV7-2
CASSLTSGLYNGQFF
TGTGCCAGCAGCTTAACTAGCGGCCTGTACAATGGGCAGTTCTTC
>TRBJ1-1|.|few|TRBV4-1
CASNPYTDRSNTEAFF
TGCGCCAGCAACCCCTATACCGACAGGTCAAACACTGAAGCTTTCTTT
>TRBJ1-2|TRBD1|.|TRBV30
CAWSATGTRYGYTF
TGTGCCTGGAGTGCGACAGGGACCCGCTATGGCTACACCTTC
>TRBJ2-7|.|.|TRBV5-4
CASSSGTTYEQYF
TGTGCCAGCAGCTCCGGGACCACCTACGAGCAGTACTTC
>TRBJ2-7|.|.|TRBV6-1
CASSEEAGLEQYF
TGTGCCAGCAGTGAAGAGGCAGGGTTAGAGCAGTACTTC
>TRBJ1-2|TRBD1|.|TRBV19
CASTDQRGRSYGYTF
TGTGCCAGTACCGATCAGAGGGGGCGATCCTATGGCTACACCTTC
>TRBJ2-1|.|.|TRBV7-2
CASSLRVGVVFF
TGTGCCAGCAGCTTACGGGTGGGAGTCGTGTTCTTC
>TRBJ1-2|.|.|TRBV30
CAWSVLWGNYGYTF
TGTGCCTGGAGTGTACTTTGGGGCAACTATGGCTACACCTTC
>TRBJ1-1|.|.|TRBV29-1
CSGNGQKNTEAFF
TGCAGCGGGAATGGACAGAAAAACACTGAAGCTTTCTTT
>TRBJ1-5|TRBD1|few|TRBV5-6
CASSRGQGDQPQHF
TGTGCCAGCAGTAGGGGACAGGGCGATCAGCCCCAGCATTTT
>TRBJ1-1|TRBD1|.|TRBV6-5
CASISTGHTEAFF
TGTGCCAGCATTTCGACAGGGCACACTGAAGCTTTCTTT
>TRBJ1-1|TRBD1|.|TRBV4-1
CASSPWDRVMNTEAFF
TGCGCCAGCAGCCCCTGGGACAGGGTTATGAACACTGAAGCTTTCTTT
>TRBJ1-4|.|.|TRBV2
CASGAGVGKLFF
TGTGCCAGCGGGGCAGGGGTTGGAAAACTGTTTTTT
>TRBJ2-1|.|few|TRBV6-1
CASSGATNEQFF
TGTGCCAGCAGTGGTGCAACCAATGAGCAGTTCTTC
>TRBJ2-7|TRBD2|.|TRBV5-6
CASSLTSGTPYEQYF
TGTGCCAGCAGCTTGACTAGCGGGACACCCTACGAGCAGTACTTC
>TRBJ1-2|.|.|TRBV30
CAWSPIYGYTF
TGTGCCTGGAGTCCGATCTATGGCTACACCTTC
>TRBJ1-1|TRBD1|.|TRBV10-3
CAIRSGTGGPKGGNTEAFF
TGTGCCATCAGATCCGGGACAGGGGGCCCCAAGGGGGGGAACACTGAAGCTTTCTTT
>TRBJ1-2|.|.|TRBV19
CASIGYGYTF
TGTGCCAGTATCGGCTATGGCTACACCTTC
>TRBJ2-5|.|.|TRBV5-1
CASSLWGAEETQYF
TGCGCCAGCAGCTTGTGGGGGGCAGAAGAGACCCAGTACTTC
>TRBJ2-3|.|once|TRBV28
CASSLLTLGVADTQYF
TGTGCCAGCAGTTTACTGACCTTAGGGGTCGCAGATACGCAGTATTTT
>TRBJ2-3|.|.|TRBV7-8
CASSLIRGNTQYF
TGTGCCAGCAGCTTAATAAGGGGAAATACGCAGTATTTT
>TRBJ2-5|.|.|TRBV7-3
CASSLIFRRFQETQYF
TGTGCCAGCAGCTTAATCTTCCGGAGATTCCAAGAGACCCAGTACTTC
>TRBJ2-7|.|.|TRBV5-4
CASSLVSGKTYEQYF
TGTGCCAGCAGCTTGGTTAGCGGTAAAACCTACGAGCAGTACTTC
>TRBJ1-1|.|.|TRBV28
CASNRGNTEAFF
TGTGCCAGCAATCGGGGGAACACTGAAGCTTTCTTT
>TRBJ1-2|.|.|TRBV6-5
CASSYLVGPPYGYTF
TGTGCCAGCAGTTACTTAGTGGGACCGCCCTATGGCTACACCTTC
>TRBJ1-3|.|.|TRBV5-4
CASSRPGDSGNTIYF
TGTGCCAGCAGCCGTCCGGGGGACTCTGGAAACACCATATATTTT
>TRBJ2-1|.|.|TRBV28
CASSLVPFTSQGSYNEQFF
TGTGCCAGCAGTTTAGTCCCCTTTACTAGTCAGGGTTCCTACAATGAGCAGTTCTTC
>TRBJ2-7|.|once|TRBV27
CASRVMGSYEQYF
TGTGCCAGCAGGGTTATGGGGTCGTACGAGCAGTACTTC
>TRBJ2-3|.|once|TRBV7-6
CASSSKRRLDTDTQYF
TGTGCCAGCAGTTCGAAGCGGAGGCTAGATACAGATACGCAGTATTTT
>TRBJ1-4|.|few|TRBV7-2
CASSKQGRNEKLFF
TGTGCCAGCAGTAAGCAGGGACGGAATGAAAAACTGTTTTTT
>TRBJ2-5|.|.|TRBV5-4
CASTRKGANAETQYF
TGTGCCAGCACCCGGAAAGGGGCGAACGCGGAGACCCAGTACTTC
>TRBJ1-5|.|.|TRBV5-4
CASSSDSNQPQHF
TGTGCCAGCAGCTCCGACAGTAATCAGCCCCAGCATTTT
>TRBJ1-5|TRBD1|.|TRBV15
CATSRDAGGLDQPQHF
TGTGCCACCAGCAGAGATGCAGGGGGGTTGGATCAGCCCCAGCATTTT
>TRBJ1-1|.|.|TRBV9
CASSGVLGTEAFF
TGTGCCAGCAGTGGGGTCTTGGGCACTGAAGCTTTCTTT
>TRBJ2-7|.|.|TRBV10-3
CAISDKEQYF
TGTGCCATCAGTGATAAGGAGCAGTACTTC
>TRBJ2-2|.|.|TRBV9
CASSVSSRETNTGELFF
TGTGCCAGCAGCGTTAGTAGCCGAGAGACGAACACCGGGGAGCTGTTTTTT
>TRBJ1-5|.|few|TRBV12-5
CASGLFTWQPQHF
TGTGCTAGTGGTTTGTTTACTTGGCAGCCCCAGCATTTT